The clone carrying this T cell receptor beta chain was detected many times. Germline CDR1 is MDHEN and CDR2 is SYDVKM. Between the trimmed V and J ends, which lost 6 bases and 4 bases, there was a span of 10 bases. The CDR3 runs 13 residues. This sample was taken from a study of T cell repertoires in cytomegalovirus infection. TCRdb used MiXCR to reprocess the reads, holding one entry per CDR3 protein. The sample has about 300,000 distinct CDR3 sequences; roughly a tenth are singletons. The sequencing input was PBMCs. This clonotype originated in a human donor in good health (CMV status not recorded). Some clones in this sample may be carry-over from other donors' samples. The chain couples TRBV28 to TRBJ1-5; a possible D gene is TRBD1 (6 bases). CDR3: CASSTGLNQPQHF. The CDR3 DNA is TGTGCCAGCAGCACAGGGTTAAATCAGCCCCAGCATTTT.